The 20 T cell receptor beta chains below all came from one sample that was sequenced in a study of blood T cell repertoires in COVID-19. Sequencing was performed with immunoSEQ multiplex PCR; in TCRdb, only in-frame clones are kept and a portion is missing. The sample lists 150,000 to 200,000 clones, 70% to 85% occurring once. The sequenced sample consisted of PBMCs or T cells enriched from blood (not recorded which). Receptors originate from a man aged 50 or older who had recovered from COVID-19.

The chain has TRBV2 and TRBJ1-2, with 12 bases lining up with TRBD1. The CDR3 extends over 14 amino acids. J gave up 5 bases and V 4 bases, and 2 bases lay outside the gene matches. The germline V gene has CDR1 SNHLY and CDR2 FYNNEI. The CDR3 here is CASSGDRGRYGYTF. CDR3 sequence (DNA): TGTGCCAGCAGTGGGGACAGGGGGCGGTATGGCTACACCTTC.

This chain connects TRBV10-3 to TRBJ2-3; D possibly corresponds to TRBD1 (6 bases). V was cut by 10 bases and J by 3 bases, with 14 bases left in between. This CDR3 region has 13 residues. CDR1 and CDR2 (germline): ENHRY, SYGVKD. Here the CDR3 DNA reads TGTGCCAGTTGCAGGGGACCGACAGATACGCAGTATTTT. It encodes CASCRGPTDTQYF.

This clone was detected only once. The V call is TRBV7-6, the J call TRBJ2-7; 8 positions match TRBD2. Unmatched junction bases numbered 4, after V lost 1 base and J lost 2 bases. The length of the CDR3 is 15 residues. Germline V gene data show CDR1 as SGHVS and CDR2 as FNYEAQ. The CDR3 protein is CASSLEGGGTYEQYF. CDR3 coding DNA: TGTGCCAGCAGCTTAGAGGGCGGGGGGACCTACGAGCAGTACTTC. The complete variable domain, with remaining parts taken from reference TRBV7-6 and TRBJ2-7, reads GAGVSQSPRYKVTKRGQDVALRCDPISGHVSLYWYRQALGQGPEFLTYFNYEAQQDKSGLPNDRFSAERPEGSISTLTIQRTEQRDSAMYRCASSLEGGGTYEQYFGPGTRLTVT.

This clone was counted a single time. The CDR3 coding sequence is TGTGCCAGCAGCTTTCGCAGGGGCTCTGGGGCCAACGTCCTGACTTTC. This gives the protein CASSFRRGSGANVLTF. V and J are TRBV7-2 and TRBJ2-6, with D tentatively TRBD1 (6 bases). The CDR3 is 16 residues long. CDR1 SGHTA and CDR2 FQGNSA come from the germline V gene. V gave up 3 bases and J gave up 0 bases, with 9 bases separating them.

This clone was observed a single time. The rearrangement joins TRBV20-1 to TRBJ1-4, with TRBD1 as a possible D gene (5 bases). The V end lost 5 bases, the J end lost 8 bases, and 9 bases lay between the germline ends. Germline values: CDR1 DFQATT, CDR2 SNEGSKA (reference sequence). The CDR3 spans 11 residues. In DNA form, the CDR3 reads TGCAGTGCTGACGGGGGGGAAAAACTGTTTTTT. Translating gives CSADGGEKLFF.

This chain uses TRBV7-2 with TRBJ1-2; D is ambiguous. V lost 5 bases and J lost 8, with 18 bases in between. CDR1 is SGHTA and CDR2 is FQGNSA in the germline V gene. The CDR3 is 14 residues long. As DNA, the CDR3 is TGTGCCAGCAGCCCCGCGGCCGACCGGAGGGGCTACACCTTC. This gives the protein CASSPAADRRGYTF.

CDR3 amino acids: CALLTGNFVFYGYTF. The CDR3 nucleotides are TGTGCCCTACTAACAGGGAACTTCGTCTTCTATGGCTACACCTTC. The rearrangement joins TRBV9 to TRBJ1-2, with D perhaps matching TRBD1 (6 bases). The CDR3 is made up of 15 amino acids. Germline V gene lookup returns CDR1 SGDLS and CDR2 YYNGEE. V lost 10 bases to trimming and J lost 4 bases, with 23 bases between them.

This clone was observed once. The chain uses TRBV4-1 and TRBJ1-4; D is uncertain. The CDR3 has 16 residues. With 0 bases removed from V and 10 bases from J, the gap between germline ends came to 18 bases. The germline V gene encodes CDR1 MGHRA and CDR2 YSYEKL. The CDR3 sequence: CASSQDGGRPGGKLFF. The CDR3 DNA sequence: TGCGCCAGCAGCCAAGATGGAGGACGGCCCGGAGGAAAACTGTTTTTT.

The chain combines TRBV30 with TRBJ2-2, with TRBD2 matching 8 bases. V trimming: 0 bases; J trimming: 7 bases; junction bases outside the gene matches: 4. The CDR3 has 14 residues. CDR1 and CDR2 from the germline V gene are GTSNPN and SVGIG (reference sequence). CDR3 residues: CAWSVAGGHGELFF. The CDR3 DNA sequence: TGTGCCTGGAGTGTGGCGGGGGGTCACGGGGAGCTGTTTTTT.

J is TRBJ2-3 and V is TRBV7-3; 9 nucleotides match TRBD1. Trimming took 3 bases from V and 4 from J; bases not matched to a gene: 2. Per germline, CDR1 SGHTA and CDR2 FQGTGA. This CDR3 spans 14 amino acids. Here the CDR3 reads CASSFRQGADTQYF. CDR3 DNA: TGTGCCAGCAGCTTTCGACAGGGGGCAGATACGCAGTATTTT.

The gene calls are TRBV2 and TRBJ2-1, with 14 nucleotides matching TRBD2. From germline, CDR1 is SNHLY and CDR2 FYNNEI. With 6 bases clipped from V and 0 bases from J, the junction kept 4 bases outside the gene matches. The CDR3 loop spans 17 amino acids. The CDR3 reads CASSGLAGGRSYNEQFF. The CDR3 coding sequence is TGTGCCAGCAGCGGACTAGCGGGGGGCCGCTCCTACAATGAGCAGTTCTTC.

This clone has just one count. This chain uses TRBV7-8 with TRBJ2-5; 9 positions match TRBD2. J lost 5 bases, V lost 5 bases, and 9 bases had no gene match. CDR3 length equals 15 residues. Germline V gene data show CDR1 as SGHVS and CDR2 as FQNEAQ. This chain's CDR3 is CASSQAGGTGETQYF. CDR3 sequence (DNA): TGTGCCAGCAGCCAGGCGGGAGGGACGGGCGAGACCCAGTACTTC.

As concerns this clone: This CDR3 is also generated by other DNA sequences in the sample. V and J are TRBV5-1 and TRBJ1-1, with a weak D call TRBD1 (5 bases). V was clipped by 0 bases and J by 1 base, with 10 bases between them. From germline, CDR1 is SGHRS and CDR2 YFSETQ. CDR3 length: 15 amino acids. CDR3 amino acids: CASSLVGGRNTEAFF. The CDR3 DNA reads as TGCGCCAGCAGCTTGGTCGGGGGGAGGAACACTGAAGCTTTCTTT. The whole variable domain, filled in from reference TRBV5-1 and TRBJ1-1, reads KAGVTQTPRYLIKTRGQQVTLSCSPISGHRSVSWYQQTPGQGLQFLFEYFSETQRNKGNFPGRFSGRQFSNSRSEMNVSTLELGDSALYLCASSLVGGRNTEAFFGQGTRLTVV.

A note on this clone: Mismatch with germline at one junction end may stem from a read error. The chain couples TRBV7-9 to TRBJ1-1, with 8 bases matching TRBD1. This CDR3 has 14 residues. From germline, CDR1 is SEHNR and CDR2 FQNEAQ (reference sequence). The CDR3 reads CASRLGQGDTEAFF. DNA for the CDR3: TGTGCCAGCAGGTTAGGACAGGGAGACACTGAAGCTTTCTTT.

V is TRBV5-5 and J is TRBJ2-7; weak D call: TRBD1 (5 bases). The CDR3 spans 15 residues. Germline V gives CDR1 SGHKS, CDR2 YYEKEE (reference sequence). V gave up 2 bases and J gave up 2 bases, with 14 bases separating them. The DNA of the CDR3 is TGTGCCAGCAGCTTCACGTCGACAGCTACCTACGAGCAGTACTTC. Its translation is CASSFTSTATYEQYF.

This clone has more than one count but fewer than ten. The chain has TRBV19 and TRBJ2-2; 9 nucleotides line up with TRBD1. V lost 1 base to trimming and J lost 5 bases; unmatched junction nucleotides: 8. The CDR3 consists of 17 residues. Germline V gives CDR1 LNHDA, CDR2 SQIVND (reference sequence). For the CDR3, the DNA is TGTGCCAGTAGTATAGGAAGGACAGGGGTCCGGACCGGGGAGCTGTTTTTT. It is translated as CASSIGRTGVRTGELFF.

The sample holds one count of this clone. CDR3 DNA sequence: TGTGCCAGCACCCCCGGTGGACATAATGAAAAACTGTTTTTT. Protein: CASTPGGHNEKLFF. The chain recombines TRBV9 with TRBJ1-4; a weak D match, TRBD1 (5 bases). Trimming pared 6 bases from V and 4 bases from J, leaving 13 bases between. This CDR3 contains 14 residues. Germline V gene lookup returns CDR1 SGDLS and CDR2 YYNGEE.

This clone showed up just once. The gene calls are TRBV4-2 and TRBJ1-2; TRBD1 matches 12 bases. V shed 5 bases, J shed 8 bases, and the junction held 6 bases outside the gene matches. This CDR3 spans 14 amino acids. CDR1 is LGHNA, CDR2 YNFKEQ, per germline. CDR3 nucleotide sequence: TGTGCCAGCAGCACGGGACAGGGGGCGGAAGGCTACACCTTC. This sequence encodes CASSTGQGAEGYTF.

The chain recombines TRBV30 with TRBJ2-5, with TRBD1 identical over 7 bases. V shed 5 bases and J 2 bases; nucleotides not matched to a gene: 2. The germline CDR1 and CDR2 sequences are GTSNPN and SVGIG (reference sequence). CDR3 length: 12 residues. CDR3 region: CAWADRQETQYF. CDR3 nucleotide sequence: TGTGCCTGGGCGGACAGGCAAGAGACCCAGTACTTC.

A remark on this clone: One end of the junction does not line up with germline, which may come from a read error. The chain recombines TRBV7-7 with TRBJ2-1; TRBD1 matches 9 bases. The length of the CDR3 is 17 residues. The V gene's germline CDR1 is SSHAT and CDR2 FNYEAQ (reference sequence). CDR3 sequence (DNA): TGTGCTAGCAGCTTAAGTTATTCCGGGACAGGGCCGAATGAGCAGTTCTTC. Protein: CASSLSYSGTGPNEQFF.